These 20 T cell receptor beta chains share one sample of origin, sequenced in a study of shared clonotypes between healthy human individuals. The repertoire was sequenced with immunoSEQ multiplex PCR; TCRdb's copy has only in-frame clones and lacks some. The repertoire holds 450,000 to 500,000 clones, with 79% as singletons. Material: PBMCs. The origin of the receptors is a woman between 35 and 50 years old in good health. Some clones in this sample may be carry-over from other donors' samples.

The CDR3 reads CASSPPWGPQHF. The CDR3 nucleotides read TGTGCCAGCAGCCCCCCCTGGGGGCCCCAGCATTTT. The rearrangement joins TRBV7-9 to TRBJ1-5; D is uncertain. The CDR3 totals 12 residues. Per germline, CDR1 SEHNR and CDR2 FQNEAQ (reference sequence). V was pared by 5 bases and J by 9 bases, with 11 bases between.

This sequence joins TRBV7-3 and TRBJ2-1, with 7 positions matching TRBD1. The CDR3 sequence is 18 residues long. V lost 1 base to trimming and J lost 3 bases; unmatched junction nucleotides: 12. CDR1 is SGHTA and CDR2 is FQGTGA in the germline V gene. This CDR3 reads CASSLRATGWDDYNEQFF. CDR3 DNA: TGTGCCAGCAGCTTAAGAGCGACAGGGTGGGATGACTACAATGAGCAGTTCTTC.

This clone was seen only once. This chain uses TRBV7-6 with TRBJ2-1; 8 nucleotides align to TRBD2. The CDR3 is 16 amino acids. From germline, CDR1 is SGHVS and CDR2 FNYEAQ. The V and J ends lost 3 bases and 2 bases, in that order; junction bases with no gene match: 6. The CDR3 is CASSFLLAAAYNEQFF. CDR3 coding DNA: TGTGCCAGCAGCTTTTTACTAGCGGCGGCCTACAATGAGCAGTTCTTC.

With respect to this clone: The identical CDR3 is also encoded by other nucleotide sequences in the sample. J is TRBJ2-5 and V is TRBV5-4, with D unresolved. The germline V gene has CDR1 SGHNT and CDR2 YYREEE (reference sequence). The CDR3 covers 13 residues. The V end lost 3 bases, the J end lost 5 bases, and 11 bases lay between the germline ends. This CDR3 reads CASSSTARETQYF. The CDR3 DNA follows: TGTGCCAGCAGCTCAACGGCTCGGGAGACCCAGTACTTC.

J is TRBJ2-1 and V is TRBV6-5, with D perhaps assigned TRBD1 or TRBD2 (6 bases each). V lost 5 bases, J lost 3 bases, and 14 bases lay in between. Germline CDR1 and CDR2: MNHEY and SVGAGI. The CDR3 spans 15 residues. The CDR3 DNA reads TGTGCCAGCAGTAGGGGGGCCTCCGACTACAATGAGCAGTTCTTC. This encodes CASSRGASDYNEQFF.

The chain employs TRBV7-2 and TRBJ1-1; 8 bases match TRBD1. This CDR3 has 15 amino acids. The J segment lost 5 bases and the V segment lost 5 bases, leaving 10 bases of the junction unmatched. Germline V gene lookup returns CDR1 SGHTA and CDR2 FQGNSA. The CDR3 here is CASSTYGQGSTEAFF. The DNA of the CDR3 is TGTGCCAGCAGCACCTACGGACAGGGAAGTACTGAAGCTTTCTTT.

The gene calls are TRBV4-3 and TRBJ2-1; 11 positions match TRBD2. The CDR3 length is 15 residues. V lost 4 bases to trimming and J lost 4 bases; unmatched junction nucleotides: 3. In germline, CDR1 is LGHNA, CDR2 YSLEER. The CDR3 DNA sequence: TGCGCCAGCAGCCCACTAGCGGGAGAGTACAATGAGCAGTTCTTC. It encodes CASSPLAGEYNEQFF.

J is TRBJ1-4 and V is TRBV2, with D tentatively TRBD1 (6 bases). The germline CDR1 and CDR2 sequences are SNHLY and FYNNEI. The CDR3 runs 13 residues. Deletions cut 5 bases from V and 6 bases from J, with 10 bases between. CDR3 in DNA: TGTGCCAGCAGTTTTGGACAGTATGAAAAACTGTTTTTT. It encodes CASSFGQYEKLFF.

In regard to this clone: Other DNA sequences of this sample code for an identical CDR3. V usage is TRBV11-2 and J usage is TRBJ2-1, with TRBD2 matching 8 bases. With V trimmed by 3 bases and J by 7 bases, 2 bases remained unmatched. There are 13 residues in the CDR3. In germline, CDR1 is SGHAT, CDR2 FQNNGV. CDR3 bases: TGTGCCAGCAGCTTGGGACTAGTAAATGAGCAGTTCTTC. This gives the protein CASSLGLVNEQFF.

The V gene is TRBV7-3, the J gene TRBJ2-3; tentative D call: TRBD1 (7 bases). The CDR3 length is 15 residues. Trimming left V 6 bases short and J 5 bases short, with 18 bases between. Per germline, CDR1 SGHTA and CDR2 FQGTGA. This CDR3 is CASSTSGTAGDTQYF. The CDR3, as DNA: TGTGCCAGCAGTACCTCCGGGACAGCGGGAGATACGCAGTATTTT.

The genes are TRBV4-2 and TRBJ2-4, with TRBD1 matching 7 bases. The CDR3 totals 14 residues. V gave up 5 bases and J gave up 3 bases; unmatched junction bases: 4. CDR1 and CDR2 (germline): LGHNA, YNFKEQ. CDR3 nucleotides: TGTGCCAGCAGCTACGGGACAGACAAAAACATTCAGTACTTC. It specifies CASSYGTDKNIQYF.

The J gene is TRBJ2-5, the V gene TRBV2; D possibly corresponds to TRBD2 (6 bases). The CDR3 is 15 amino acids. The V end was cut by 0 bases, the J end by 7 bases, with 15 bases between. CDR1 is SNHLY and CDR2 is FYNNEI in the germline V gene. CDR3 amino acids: CASSEALSGVATQYF. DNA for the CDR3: TGTGCCAGCAGTGAAGCGCTTTCGGGGGTTGCGACCCAGTACTTC. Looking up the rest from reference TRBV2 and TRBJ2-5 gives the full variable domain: EPEVTQTPSHQVTQMGQEVILRCVPISNHLYFYWYRQILGQKVEFLVSFYNNEISEKSEIFDDQFSVERPDGSNFTLKIRSTKLEDSAMYFCASSEALSGVATQYFGPGTRLLVL.

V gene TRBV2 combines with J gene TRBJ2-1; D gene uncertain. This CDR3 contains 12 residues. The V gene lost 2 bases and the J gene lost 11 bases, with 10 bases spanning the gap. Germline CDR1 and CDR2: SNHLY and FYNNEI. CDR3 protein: CASSESTVQQFF. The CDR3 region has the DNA TGTGCCAGCAGTGAATCGACGGTCCAGCAGTTCTTC. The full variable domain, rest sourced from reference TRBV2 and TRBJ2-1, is EPEVTQTPSHQVTQMGQEVILRCVPISNHLYFYWYRQILGQKVEFLVSFYNNEISEKSEIFDDQFSVERPDGSNFTLKIRSTKLEDSAMYFCASSESTVQQFFGPGTRLTVL.

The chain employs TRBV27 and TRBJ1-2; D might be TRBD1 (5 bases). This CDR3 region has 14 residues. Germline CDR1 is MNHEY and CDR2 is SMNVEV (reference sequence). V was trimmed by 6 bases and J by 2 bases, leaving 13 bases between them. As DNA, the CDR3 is TGTGCCAGCAGCCGGGGGGATGGCAACTATGGCTACACCTTC. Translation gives CASSRGDGNYGYTF.

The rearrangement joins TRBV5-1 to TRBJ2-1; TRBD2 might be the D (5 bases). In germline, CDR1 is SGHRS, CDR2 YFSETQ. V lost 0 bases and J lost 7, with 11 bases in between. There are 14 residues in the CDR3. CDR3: CASSLEQPGNEQFF. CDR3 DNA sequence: TGCGCCAGCAGCTTGGAACAGCCGGGGAATGAGCAGTTCTTC.

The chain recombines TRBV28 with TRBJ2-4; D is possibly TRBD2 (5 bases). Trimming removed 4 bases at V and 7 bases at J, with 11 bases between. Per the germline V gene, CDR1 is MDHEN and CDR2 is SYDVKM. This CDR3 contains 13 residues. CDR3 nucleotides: TGTGCCAGCAGTTACCCGAGGGAGAACATTCAGTACTTC. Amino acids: CASSYPRENIQYF. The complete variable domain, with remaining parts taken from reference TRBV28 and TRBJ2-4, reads DVKVTQSSRYLVKRTGEKVFLECVQDMDHENMFWYRQDPGLGLRLIYFSYDVKMKEKGDIPEGYSVSREKKERFSLILESASTNQTSMYLCASSYPRENIQYFGAGTRLSVL.

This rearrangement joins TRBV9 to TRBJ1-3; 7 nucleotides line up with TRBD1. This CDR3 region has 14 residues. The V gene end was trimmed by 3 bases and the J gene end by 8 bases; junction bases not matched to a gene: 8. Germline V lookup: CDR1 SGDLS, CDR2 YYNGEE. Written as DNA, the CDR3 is TGTGCCAGCAGCGCGACAGGGAGTGGGTACACCATATATTTT. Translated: CASSATGSGYTIYF. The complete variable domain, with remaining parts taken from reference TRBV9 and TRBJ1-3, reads DSGVTQTPKHLITATGQRVTLRCSPRSGDLSVYWYQQSLDQGLQFLIQYYNGEERAKGNILERFSAQQFPDLHSELNLSSLELGDSALYFCASSATGSGYTIYFGEGSWLTVV.

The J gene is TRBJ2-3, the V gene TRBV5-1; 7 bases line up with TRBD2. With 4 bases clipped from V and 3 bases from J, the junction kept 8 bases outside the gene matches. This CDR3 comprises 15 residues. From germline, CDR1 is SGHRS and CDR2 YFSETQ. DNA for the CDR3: TGCGCCAGCAGCCTGACGGGAGGAGTAACAGATACGCAGTATTTT. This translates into CASSLTGGVTDTQYF.

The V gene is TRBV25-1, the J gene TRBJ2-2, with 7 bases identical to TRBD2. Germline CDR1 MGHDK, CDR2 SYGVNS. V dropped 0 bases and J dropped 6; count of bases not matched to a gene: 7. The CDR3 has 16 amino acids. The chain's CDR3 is CASSEYDGTNAGELFF. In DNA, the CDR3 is TGTGCCAGCAGTGAATACGATGGGACTAACGCCGGGGAGCTGTTTTTT.

The CDR3 DNA is TGTGCCAGTAGACCGACAGGAAACTACGAGCAGTACTTC. Translated: CASRPTGNYEQYF. This chain connects TRBV19 to TRBJ2-7; TRBD1 is a possible D gene (6 bases). The CDR3 is 13 residues long. V was clipped by 6 bases and J by 3 bases, with 12 bases between them. The germline V gene has CDR1 LNHDA and CDR2 SQIVND (reference sequence).